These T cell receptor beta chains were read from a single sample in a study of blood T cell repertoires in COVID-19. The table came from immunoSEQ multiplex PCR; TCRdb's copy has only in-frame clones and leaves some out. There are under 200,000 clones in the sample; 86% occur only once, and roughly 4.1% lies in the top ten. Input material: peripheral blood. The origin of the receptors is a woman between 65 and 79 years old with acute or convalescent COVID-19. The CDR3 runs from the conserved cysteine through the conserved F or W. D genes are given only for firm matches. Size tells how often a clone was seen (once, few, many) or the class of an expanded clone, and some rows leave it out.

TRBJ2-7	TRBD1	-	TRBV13	CASSLTSGQGTYEQYF	TGTGCCAGCAGCTTAACGTCAGGACAGGGGACCTACGAGCAGTACTTC
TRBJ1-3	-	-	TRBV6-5	CASSPDRSSGNTIYF	TGTGCCAGCAGTCCGGACAGAAGCTCTGGAAACACCATATATTTT
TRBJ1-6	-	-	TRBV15	CATSRDEGFYNSPLHF	TGTGCCACCAGCAGAGATGAGGGTTTCTATAATTCACCCCTCCACTTT
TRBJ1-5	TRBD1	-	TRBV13	CASSSDRGQPQHF	TGTGCCAGCAGCTCGGACAGGGGGCAGCCCCAGCATTTT
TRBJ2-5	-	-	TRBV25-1	CASSEVASWETQYF	TGTGCCAGCAGTGAAGTGGCTAGCTGGGAGACCCAGTACTTC
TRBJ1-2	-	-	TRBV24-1	CATSNVQGSGYTF	TGTGCCACCAGTAATGTGCAGGGCTCTGGCTACACCTTC
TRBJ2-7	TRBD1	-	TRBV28	CASMGAGGAYEQYF	TGTGCCAGCATGGGGGCAGGGGGAGCCTACGAGCAGTACTTC
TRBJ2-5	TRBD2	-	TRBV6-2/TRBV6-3	CASRYGGAGKETQYF	TGTGCCAGCAGATACGGGGGGGCCGGGAAGGAGACCCAGTACTTC
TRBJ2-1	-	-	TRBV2	CASSEARGGSYNEQFF	TGTGCCAGCAGTGAGGCTAGAGGGGGCTCCTACAATGAGCAGTTCTTC
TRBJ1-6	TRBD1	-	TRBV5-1	CASSLGRDSYNSPLHF	TGCGCCAGCAGCTTGGGACGGGACAGTTATAATTCACCCCTCCACTTT
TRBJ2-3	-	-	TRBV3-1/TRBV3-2	CASSQVTTDTQYF	TGTGCCAGCAGCCAAGTTACTACAGATACGCAGTATTTT
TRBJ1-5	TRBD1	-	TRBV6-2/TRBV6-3	CASSYDRTGGAGGNQPQHF	TGTGCCAGCAGTTACGATAGGACAGGGGGCGCTGGGGGCAATCAGCCCCAGCATTTT
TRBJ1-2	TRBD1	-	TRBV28	CASSAGTGNYGYTF	TGTGCCAGCAGTGCCGGGACAGGGAACTATGGCTACACCTTC
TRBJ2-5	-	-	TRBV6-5	CASSLLQGSETQYF	TGTGCCAGCAGCCTCCTACAGGGTTCAGAGACCCAGTACTTC
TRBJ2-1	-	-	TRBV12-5	CASGLAHEQFF	TGTGCTAGTGGTTTGGCTCATGAGCAGTTCTTC
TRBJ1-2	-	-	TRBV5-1	CASSIGRTGDYGYTF	TGCGCCAGCAGCATAGGACGGACCGGGGACTATGGCTACACCTTC
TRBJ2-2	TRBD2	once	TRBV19	CASSPGTSGRADGELFF	TGTGCCAGTAGTCCCGGGACTAGCGGGAGGGCCGACGGGGAGCTGTTTTTT
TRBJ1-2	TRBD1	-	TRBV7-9	CASRQGTGDYGYTF	TGTGCCAGCAGACAAGGGACAGGGGACTATGGCTACACCTTC
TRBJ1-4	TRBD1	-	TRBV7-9	CASSLAGQGVNEKLFF	TGTGCCAGCAGCTTAGCGGGACAGGGGGTAAATGAAAAACTGTTTTTT
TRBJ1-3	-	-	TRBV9	CASSEAPGSGNTIYF	TGTGCCAGCAGCGAGGCGCCGGGCTCTGGAAACACCATATATTTT
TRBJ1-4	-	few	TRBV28	CASSLGGAGEKLFF	TGTGCCAGCAGTTTGGGGGGGGCGGGTGAAAAACTGTTTTTT
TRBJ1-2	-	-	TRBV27	CASSPSGPGNYGYTF	TGTGCCAGCAGTCCCTCCGGCCCGGGTAACTATGGCTACACCTTC
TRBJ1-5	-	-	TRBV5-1	CASSPGDVNQPQHF	TGCGCCAGCAGCCCGGGGGACGTCAATCAGCCCCAGCATTTT
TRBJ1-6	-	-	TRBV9	CASSVDEGRGSPLHF	TGTGCCAGCAGCGTAGATGAAGGGAGGGGTTCACCCCTCCACTTT
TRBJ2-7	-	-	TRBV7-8	CASSPHTYEQYF	TGTGCCAGCAGCCCGCACACGTACGAGCAGTACTTC
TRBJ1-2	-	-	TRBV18	CASSPRTFLQSATYTF	TGTGCCAGCTCACCACGAACGTTTCTACAGTCGGCGACCTACACCTTC
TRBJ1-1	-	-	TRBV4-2	CASSQPHEEDTEAFF	TGTGCCAGCAGCCAGCCACACGAAGAGGACACTGAAGCTTTCTTT
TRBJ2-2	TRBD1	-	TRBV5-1	CASTQGANTGELFF	TGCGCCAGCACCCAGGGGGCGAACACCGGGGAGCTGTTTTTT
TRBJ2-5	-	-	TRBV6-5	CASRVGRPQETQYF	TGTGCCAGCAGGGTTGGGCGACCCCAAGAGACCCAGTACTTC
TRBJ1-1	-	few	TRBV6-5	CASSYSGRRTEAFF	TGTGCCAGCAGTTACTCAGGGAGAAGGACTGAAGCTTTCTTT
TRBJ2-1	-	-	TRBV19	CASSISYSYNEQFF	TGTGCCAGTAGTATCTCCTACTCCTACAATGAGCAGTTCTTC
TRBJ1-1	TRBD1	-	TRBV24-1	CATRGQENTEAFF	TGTGCCACCAGGGGACAGGAGAACACTGAAGCTTTCTTT
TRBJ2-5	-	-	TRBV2	CASSVEGAGETQYF	TGTGCCAGCAGTGTCGAGGGGGCGGGGGAGACCCAGTACTTC
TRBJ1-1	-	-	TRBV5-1	CASSLNSLGTEAFF	TGCGCCAGCAGCTTAAACAGTTTGGGCACTGAAGCTTTCTTT
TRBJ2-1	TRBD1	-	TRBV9	CASSGRGQGYNEQFF	TGTGCCAGCAGCGGACGCGGACAGGGGTACAATGAGCAGTTCTTC
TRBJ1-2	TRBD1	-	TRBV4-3	CASSQVGDRAGISYTF	TGCGCCAGCAGCCAGGTCGGGGACAGGGCGGGGATCAGCTACACCTTC
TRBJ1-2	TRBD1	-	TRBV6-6	CASSPDRVYGYTF	TGTGCCAGCAGCCCCGACAGGGTCTATGGCTACACCTTC
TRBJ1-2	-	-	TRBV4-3	CASSQVADNYGYTF	TGCGCCAGCAGCCAAGTCGCGGATAACTATGGCTACACCTTC
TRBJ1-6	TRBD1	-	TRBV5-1	CASSSQGAQNNSPLHF	TGCGCCAGCAGCTCTCAGGGGGCGCAGAATAATTCACCCCTCCACTTT
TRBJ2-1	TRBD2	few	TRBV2	CASRPPGRGGYNEQFF	TGTGCCAGCAGGCCACCGGGCCGGGGGGGCTACAATGAGCAGTTCTTC
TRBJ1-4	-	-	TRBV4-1	CASSHQVREKLFF	TGCGCCAGCAGCCACCAGGTTAGAGAAAAACTGTTTTTT
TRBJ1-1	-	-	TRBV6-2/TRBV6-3	CASSYGGGTEAFF	TGTGCCAGCAGTTACGGCGGGGGCACTGAAGCTTTCTTT
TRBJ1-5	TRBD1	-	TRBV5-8	CASSKGQGTNQPQHF	TGTGCCAGCAGCAAAGGACAGGGTACTAATCAGCCCCAGCATTTT
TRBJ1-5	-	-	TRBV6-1	CASSEAVQGNQPQHF	TGTGCCAGCAGTGAAGCGGTCCAGGGGAACCAGCCCCAGCATTTT
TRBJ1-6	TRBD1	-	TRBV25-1	CASSGLTGTGEGNSPLHF	TGTGCCAGCAGTGGTCTAACCGGGACAGGGGAGGGTAATTCACCCCTCCACTTT
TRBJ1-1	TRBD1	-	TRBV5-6	CASSLARTGGDFRNTEAFF	TGTGCCAGCAGCTTGGCCAGGACAGGGGGCGATTTCAGGAACACTGAAGCTTTCTTT
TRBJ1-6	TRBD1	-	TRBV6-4	CASSPGQGRNSPLHF	TGTGCCAGCAGTCCCGGACAGGGCCGTAATTCACCCCTCCACTTT
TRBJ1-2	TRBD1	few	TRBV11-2	CASSLGTGFSYTF	TGTGCCAGCAGCTTGGGGACAGGGTTCTCCTACACCTTC
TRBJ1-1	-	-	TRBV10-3	CAISEGGQQNTEAFF	TGTGCCATCAGTGAGGGAGGACAGCAGAACACTGAAGCTTTCTTT
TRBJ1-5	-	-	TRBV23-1	CASSQSFGRPTNQPQHF	TGCGCCAGCAGTCAATCGTTCGGGAGGCCGACCAATCAGCCCCAGCATTTT
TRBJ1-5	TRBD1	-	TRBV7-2	CASSLYTGGSDQPQHF	TGTGCCAGCAGCCTATATACAGGGGGCTCGGATCAGCCCCAGCATTTT
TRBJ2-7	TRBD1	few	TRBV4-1	CASRPGQGAREQYF	TGCGCCAGCAGACCGGGACAGGGGGCGCGAGAGCAGTACTTC
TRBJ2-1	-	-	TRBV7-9	CASSSLWGPNEQFF	TGTGCCAGCAGCTCACTATGGGGGCCGAATGAGCAGTTCTTC
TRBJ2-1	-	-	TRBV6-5	CASSYGEDSYNEQFF	TGTGCCAGCAGTTACGGTGAGGACTCCTACAATGAGCAGTTCTTC
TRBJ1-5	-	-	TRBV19	CASSIGQNSNQPQHF	TGTGCCAGTAGTATAGGACAGAATAGCAATCAGCCCCAGCATTTT